The 9 T cell receptor beta chains in this list originate from one sample, sequenced in a study of T cells in Graves' hyperthyroidism and ophthalmopathy. Amplification targeted TCR beta CDR3 regions from RNA transcripts. HTBI primers were the set used in a first-round RT-PCR of the TCR CDR3. TCRdb re-analysed the multiplex PCR reads in MiXCR, keeping a single row per CDR3 protein. The sample lists 700,000 or so distinct CDR3 sequences, around 15% seen once, with under 9.5% in the top ten. Material: blood. The receptor source for this set is a man aged 18-30 years with Graves' hyperthyroidism.

The V and J genes are TRBV19 and TRBJ2-7; tentative D call: TRBD2 (5 bases). This CDR3 comprises 14 residues. Germline assignment: CDR1 LNHDA and CDR2 SQIVND (reference sequence). Trimming removed 1 base from V and 3 bases from J, with 10 bases in between. The CDR3 spells CASSIAAENYEQYF. The CDR3 DNA follows: TGTGCCAGTAGTATAGCAGCGGAGAACTACGAGCAGTACTTC.

The CDR3 DNA follows: TGTGCCAGCAGCTTAGCGGGGGAGACGTGGCAGTACTTC. It codes for CASSLAGETWQYF. The J gene is TRBJ2-7, the V gene TRBV7-9; D may be TRBD1 or TRBD2 (5 bases each). The CDR3 is 13 amino acids. Trimming cost V 0 bases and J 9 bases, with 12 bases left between them. Germline CDR1 and CDR2: SEHNR and FQNEAQ (reference sequence).

The chain joins TRBV20-1 to TRBJ1-4, with TRBD1 identical over 9 bases. Germline V gene lookup returns CDR1 DFQATT and CDR2 SNEGSKA (reference sequence). The CDR3 is made up of 17 amino acids. V dropped 0 bases and J dropped 3; count of bases not matched to a gene: 8. CDR3: CSAREFGTGRANEKLFF. The CDR3 region has the DNA TGCAGTGCTAGAGAATTCGGGACAGGGCGGGCTAATGAAAAACTGTTTTTT.

The sample holds a few counts of this clonotype. This rearrangement joins TRBV18 to TRBJ2-7, with D hard to call. Germline assignment: CDR1 KGHSH and CDR2 LQKENI. CDR3 size: 13 residues. Trimming stripped 0 bases from V and 6 bases from J, with 9 bases between. CDR3 bases: TGTGCCAGCTCACCACCTAGTAGCTTCGAGCAGTACTTC. The encoded protein is CASSPPSSFEQYF.

Only a few counts were recorded for this clonotype. The chain links TRBV19 to TRBJ2-1; maybe TRBD1 (6 bases). Germline V gene data show CDR1 as LNHDA and CDR2 as SQIVND (reference sequence). With 1 base removed from V and 0 bases from J, the gap between germline ends came to 19 bases. CDR3 length: 19 residues. CDR3 protein: CASSIAQGIPLSSYNEQFF. CDR3 in DNA: TGTGCCAGTAGTATAGCACAGGGCATACCTTTGAGCTCCTACAATGAGCAGTTCTTC.

The V gene is TRBV7-2, the J gene TRBJ2-7; 15 nucleotides agree with TRBD2. J gave up 3 bases and V 0 bases, and 15 bases lay outside the gene matches. Germline V gene lookup returns CDR1 SGHTA and CDR2 FQGNSA. The CDR3 loop spans 21 amino acids. The CDR3 nucleotides read TGTGCCAGCAGCTTAGCGCAACCCACAGGACTAGCGGGAGGGTGGTTCTACGAGCAGTACTTC. Residues: CASSLAQPTGLAGGWFYEQYF. Using reference TRBV7-2 and TRBJ2-7 for the parts outside the CDR3, the full variable domain is GAGVSQSPSNKVTEKGKDVELRCDPISGHTALYWYRQSLGQGLEFLIYFQGNSAPDKSGLPSDRFSAERTGGSVSTLTIQRTQQEDSAVYLCASSLAQPTGLAGGWFYEQYFGPGTRLTVT.

This clonotype was detected many times. The chain links TRBV6-2 or TRBV6-3 to TRBJ2-5; 7 bases map to TRBD1. The CDR3 length is 13 residues. V trimming: 6 bases; J trimming: 5 bases; junction bases outside the gene matches: 6. Germline V CDR1 and CDR2: MNHEY, SVGEGT. The CDR3 nucleotides are TGTGCCAGCAGAACAGGGGCTGGGGAGACCCAGTACTTC. It translates to CASRTGAGETQYF.

This clonotype was seen ten or more times. The rearrangement uses TRBV20-1 and TRBJ2-1, with 11 positions matching TRBD2. Germline-derived CDR1 and CDR2 are DFQATT and SNEGSKA (reference sequence). The CDR3 sequence is 14 residues long. In DNA form, the CDR3 reads TGCAGCTTTTTTAGCGGGAGGGACTACAATGAGCAGTTCTTC. Translating it yields CSFFSGRDYNEQFF.

The genes are TRBV30 and TRBJ2-2, with TRBD2 identical over 9 bases. Germline lookup yields CDR1 GTSNPN and CDR2 SVGIG (reference sequence). V was pared by 0 bases and J by 4 bases, with 3 bases of the junction left unmatched. The CDR3 has 15 residues. The DNA for the CDR3 is TGTGCCTGGAGTGTGGGGACTAGCCGCACCGGGGAGCTGTTTTTT. This encodes CAWSVGTSRTGELFF.